The 4 T cell receptor beta chains listed next were all sequenced from one sample in a study of T cell changes during pregnancy in multiple sclerosis. Generated by immunoSEQ multiplex PCR, the TCRdb table keeps only in-frame clones and is missing some. The sample shows about 41,000 clones, about 94% of them seen only once. The input for sequencing was CD8+ T cells from peripheral blood mononuclear cells, taken in the third trimester of pregnancy. The receptors stem from a female donor with multiple sclerosis, enrolled in a pregnancy study.

The chain joins TRBV9 to TRBJ2-3, with D maybe TRBD1 (6 bases). Germline V gene data show CDR1 as SGDLS and CDR2 as YYNGEE. This CDR3 has 13 amino acids. V was pared by 7 bases and J by 0 bases, with 9 bases between. DNA for the CDR3: TGTGCCAGCGGGGGCGAAAGCACAGATACGCAGTATTTT. It is translated as CASGGESTDTQYF.

The rearrangement joins TRBV7-6 to TRBJ1-5, with a possible D match to TRBD1 (5 bases). Germline-derived CDR1 and CDR2 are SGHVS and FNYEAQ. CDR3 size: 15 residues. The V end was cut by 5 bases, the J end by 0 bases, with 11 bases between. The CDR3 DNA sequence: TGTGCCAGCAGCCCCGGGACTGGTAGCAATCAGCCCCAGCATTTT. It is translated as CASSPGTGSNQPQHF.

The rearrangement uses TRBV11-2 and TRBJ2-2; 7 bases are a match to TRBD2. Germline V lookup: CDR1 SGHAT, CDR2 FQNNGV. CDR3 length equals 16 residues. Losses at the gene ends were 5 bases for V and 5 bases for J; bases not matched to a gene: 11. CDR3 DNA: TGTGCCAGCAGCCGCCGACTAGCCTGGAGGACCGGGGAGCTGTTTTTT. It specifies CASSRRLAWRTGELFF.

The rearrangement links TRBV4-3 to TRBJ1-2; a possible D gene is TRBD1 (6 bases). There are 14 residues in the CDR3. V lost 0 bases and J lost 4, with 9 bases in between. Looked up from germline, CDR1 is LGHNA and CDR2 is YSLEER. The CDR3 region has the DNA TGCGCCAGCAGCCAAGATGGGGGCCCCTATGGCTACACCTTC. Protein: CASSQDGGPYGYTF.